Following are 16 T cell receptor beta chains from one sample sequenced in a study of cytomegalovirus exposure and HLA in healthy donors. Primers: 60 Vbeta forward and 13 Jbeta reverse. The protocol was immunoSEQ multiplex PCR, while the TCRdb copy is restricted to in-frame clones and leaves out a portion. The sample has around 160,000 clones, more than 70% seen once. Input material: PBMCs. These receptors came from a woman aged 40 to 50 in good health and CMV-seropositive.

This clone has just a few counts. The CDR3 protein is CASSPGLASYNEQFF. The CDR3 coding sequence is TGCGCCAGCAGCCCGGGACTAGCTTCGTACAATGAGCAGTTCTTC. The genes are TRBV5-1 and TRBJ2-1; 9 bases are shared with TRBD2. The germline gives CDR1 SGHRS, CDR2 YFSETQ. V lost 4 bases and J lost 4; bases outside the gene matches: 6. The CDR3 has 15 residues. The whole variable domain, remainder taken from reference TRBV5-1 and TRBJ2-1, is KAGVTQTPRYLIKTRGQQVTLSCSPISGHRSVSWYQQTPGQGLQFLFEYFSETQRNKGNFPGRFSGRQFSNSRSEMNVSTLELGDSALYLCASSPGLASYNEQFFGPGTRLTVL.

The chain joins TRBV19 to TRBJ1-5; D might be TRBD1 (5 bases). In germline, CDR1 is LNHDA, CDR2 SQIVND (reference sequence). The CDR3 is 14 amino acids. Trimming pared 7 bases from V and 7 bases from J, leaving 17 bases between. CDR3: CASTRTESGQPQHF. The CDR3 bases are TGTGCCAGTACGCGGACCGAGTCAGGGCAGCCCCAGCATTTT. Filled out from reference TRBV19 and TRBJ1-5, the complete variable domain reads DGGITQSPKYLFRKEGQNVTLSCEQNLNHDAMYWYRQDPGQGLRLIYYSQIVNDFQKGDIAEGYSVSREKKESFPLTVTSAQKNPTAFYLCASTRTESGQPQHFGDGTRLSIL.

This clone was detected once. The chain joins TRBV5-4 to TRBJ2-5; 8 bases fit TRBD2. There are 16 residues in the CDR3. V gave up 0 bases and J gave up 4 bases; unmatched junction bases: 8. Looked up from germline, CDR1 is SGHNT and CDR2 is YYREEE (reference sequence). The CDR3 protein is CASSLGGGRTGETQYF. The CDR3 DNA follows: TGTGCCAGCAGCTTGGGGGGCGGGAGGACCGGAGAGACCCAGTACTTC.

A few counts support this clone. The chain has TRBV4-2 and TRBJ2-6; D remains unclear. The CDR3 spans 15 residues. With 1 base removed from V and 0 bases from J, the gap between germline ends came to 4 bases. The germline V gene has CDR1 LGHNA and CDR2 YNFKEQ. The CDR3 protein is CASSQAGSGANVLTF. CDR3 bases: TGTGCCAGCAGCCAAGCAGGCTCTGGGGCCAACGTCCTGACTTTC.

The chain is built from TRBV27 and TRBJ1-5, with D uncertain. Germline values: CDR1 MNHEY, CDR2 SMNVEV (reference sequence). The CDR3 runs 16 residues. Between the trimmed V and J ends, which lost 3 bases and 0 bases, there was a span of 12 bases. The CDR3 reads CASSFQGRLSNQPQHF. The CDR3 DNA reads TGTGCCAGCAGTTTCCAAGGAAGACTTAGCAATCAGCCCCAGCATTTT.

Regarding this clone: Other DNA sequences in this sample translate to the same CDR3. Here the CDR3 reads CASSLSGSSYNEQFF. DNA of the CDR3: TGTGCCAGCAGTCTTAGCGGGAGCTCCTACAATGAGCAGTTCTTC. This chain uses TRBV27 with TRBJ2-1, with 9 nucleotides matching TRBD2. Trimming removed 5 bases from V and 0 bases from J; junction bases left unmatched: 2. The CDR3 is made up of 15 amino acids. Germline CDR1 MNHEY, CDR2 SMNVEV (reference sequence).

This sequence joins TRBV19 and TRBJ2-7; tentative D call: TRBD2 (5 bases). This CDR3 comprises 14 residues. Germline V gene data show CDR1 as LNHDA and CDR2 as SQIVND (reference sequence). Trimming shortened V by 5 bases and J by 5 bases, and 16 bases separated the two germline ends. The DNA for the CDR3 is TGTGCCAGTAGTCCCACCCGGGGAACCAACGAGCAGTACTTC. It specifies CASSPTRGTNEQYF. Full variable domain (missing parts from reference TRBV19 and TRBJ2-7): DGGITQSPKYLFRKEGQNVTLSCEQNLNHDAMYWYRQDPGQGLRLIYYSQIVNDFQKGDIAEGYSVSREKKESFPLTVTSAQKNPTAFYLCASSPTRGTNEQYFGPGTRLTVT.

This sequence joins TRBV6-5 and TRBJ2-1, with 7 bases lining up with TRBD1. Trimming removed 6 bases from V and 6 bases from J; junction bases left unmatched: 8. This CDR3 region has 14 residues. Germline loops: CDR1 MNHEY, CDR2 SVGAGI. CDR3 DNA: TGTGCCAGCAGCCAACGACAGGGCCGCAATGAGCAGTTCTTC. This codes for CASSQRQGRNEQFF.

The chain employs TRBV28 and TRBJ1-1, with 8 bases aligning to TRBD1. Germline-derived CDR1 and CDR2 are MDHEN and SYDVKM. V shed 9 bases, J shed 1 base, and the junction held 10 bases outside the gene matches. This CDR3 contains 15 residues. The CDR3 coding sequence is TGTGCCAGTGTCCCGACAGGGGTCAGGAACACTGAAGCTTTCTTT. This translates into CASVPTGVRNTEAFF.

J is TRBJ1-1 and V is TRBV27; D is unresolved. This CDR3 is built from 13 residues. V was shortened by 5 bases and J by 11 bases, with 18 bases between the two germline ends. Germline loops: CDR1 MNHEY, CDR2 SMNVEV (reference sequence). The DNA of the CDR3 is TGTGCCAGCAGTCCAACGGACTTACTGGGGGCTTTCTTT. It specifies CASSPTDLLGAFF.

V gene TRBV7-2 combines with J gene TRBJ2-3, with 8 bases lining up with TRBD2. The CDR3 sequence is 17 residues long. V dropped 3 bases and J dropped 1; count of bases not matched to a gene: 9. CDR1 SGHTA and CDR2 FQGNSA come from the germline V gene. In DNA form, the CDR3 reads TGTGCCAGCAGCTTCACCCCCACGGGAGGGGGCACAGATACGCAGTATTTT. Translation gives CASSFTPTGGGTDTQYF.

This clone occurred a few times. The gene calls are TRBV5-1 and TRBJ2-5, with D possibly matching TRBD1 (5 bases). The germline CDR1 and CDR2 sequences are SGHRS and YFSETQ. The CDR3 spans 13 residues. The V gene lost 2 bases and the J gene lost 5 bases, with 10 bases spanning the gap. The CDR3 nucleotides are TGCGCCAGCAGCTTCGCAGGGCGGGAGACCCAGTACTTC. Translation gives CASSFAGRETQYF.

This chain connects TRBV7-3 to TRBJ2-7; TRBD1 matches at 8 bases. The CDR3 has 14 residues. With V trimmed by 5 bases and J by 4 bases, 7 bases remained unmatched. Looked up from germline, CDR1 is SGHTA and CDR2 is FQGTGA. The CDR3 loop reads CASSLTGGTYEQYF. CDR3 DNA: TGTGCCAGCAGCCTTACAGGGGGAACTTACGAGCAGTACTTC.

The chain is built from TRBV28 and TRBJ1-3; D gene unclear. The CDR3 has 16 residues. The V end was cut by 4 bases, the J end by 0 bases, with 13 bases between. Germline V lookup: CDR1 MDHEN, CDR2 SYDVKM. CDR3 sequence: CASSSPIGASGNTIYF. In DNA, the CDR3 is TGTGCCAGCAGTTCTCCTATCGGAGCCTCTGGAAACACCATATATTTT.

This clone was found a few times. The rearrangement joins TRBV11-1 to TRBJ2-7, with 8 bases that match TRBD1. The CDR3 consists of 13 residues. Germline V CDR1 and CDR2: SGHAT, FQDESV (reference sequence). V was clipped by 3 bases and J by 5 bases; unmatched bases: 3. The CDR3 region is CASSFAGGDEQYF. The CDR3 bases are TGTGCCAGCAGCTTCGCAGGGGGCGACGAGCAGTACTTC.

V and J are TRBV7-9 and TRBJ2-7; the D gene is possibly TRBD2 (5 bases). V gave up 0 bases and J gave up 4 bases, with 7 bases separating them. Germline V gene data show CDR1 as SEHNR and CDR2 as FQNEAQ (reference sequence). The CDR3 is 13 amino acids. In DNA form, the CDR3 reads TGTGCCAGCAGCTTAGCCACGGGGTACGAGCAGTACTTC. Its translation: CASSLATGYEQYF.